These T cell receptor beta chains were read from a single sample in a study of CD8 T cells in Susac syndrome. MiXCR, applied by TCRdb to the immunoSEQ multiplex PCR reads, yields one record per CDR3 protein. The sample comprises over 150,000 distinct CDR3 sequences, under 95% of which are singletons, and roughly 0.094% rests with the top ten. The source material was CD4+ T cells from PBMCs. These receptors all come from a human donor with multiple sclerosis. Both conserved end residues are part of each CDR3. A D gene is named only where the DNA matches it firmly. The listing skips clone size in some rows; elsewhere it reads once, few, many or a size class.

j_call v_call d_call clone_size cdr3_aa cdr3_nt
TRBJ2-1 TRBV5-4 TRBD2 . CASSPSGMSYNEQFF TGTGCCAGCAGCCCGAGCGGGATGTCCTACAATGAGCAGTTCTTC
TRBJ1-1 TRBV20-1 . . CSARVGLSETEAFF TGCAGTGCTAGGGTGGGTTTGAGTGAGACTGAAGCTTTCTTT
TRBJ2-7 TRBV6-5 TRBD1 . CASHRDRGYEQYF TGTGCCAGCCACCGGGACAGGGGTTACGAGCAGTACTTC
TRBJ2-1 TRBV6-1 TRBD2 . CASRGLVGNEQFF TGTGCCAGCAGGGGACTAGTTGGTAATGAGCAGTTCTTC
TRBJ2-5 TRBV12-3/TRBV12-4 TRBD1 . CASSLLQGVGETQYF TGTGCCAGCAGTTTGTTGCAGGGGGTCGGGGAGACCCAGTACTTC
TRBJ2-1 TRBV6-1 TRBD2 . CASDPGTSGTGEQFF TGTGCTTCAGACCCCGGGACTAGCGGGACAGGTGAGCAGTTCTTC
TRBJ1-2 TRBV12-3/TRBV12-4 . once CASTPQLGVARGYTF TGTGCCAGCACTCCCCAACTAGGCGTCGCCCGTGGCTACACCTTC
TRBJ2-6 TRBV12-3/TRBV12-4 . few CASSFSGANVLTF TGTGCCAGCAGTTTTTCTGGGGCCAACGTCCTGACTTTC
TRBJ2-5 TRBV3-1 . . CASSQGLGETQYF TGTGCCAGCAGCCAAGGACTTGGAGAGACCCAGTACTTC
TRBJ2-6 TRBV4-3 TRBD1 . CASSRGTGSSGANVLTF TGCGCCAGCAGCCGCGGGACAGGGTCCTCTGGGGCCAACGTCCTGACTTTC
TRBJ2-5 TRBV19 TRBD2 . CASNPKAGGQTETQYF TGTGCCAGTAACCCGAAAGCGGGAGGACAGACGGAGACCCAGTACTTC
TRBJ1-2 TRBV12-3/TRBV12-4 TRBD1 . CASSFRTGYGYTF TGTGCCAGCAGTTTTCGGACAGGTTATGGCTACACCTTC
TRBJ1-1 TRBV30 . . CAGRLGGTNTEAFF TGTGCCGGCAGGCTGGGGGGGACGAACACTGAAGCTTTCTTT
TRBJ2-7 TRBV20-1 . . CSARAGVYSYEQYF TGCAGTGCTAGAGCCGGGGTTTACTCCTACGAGCAGTACTTC
TRBJ2-3 TRBV6-1 TRBD2 . CASRGGLEPDTQYF TGTGCCAGCAGAGGGGGACTAGAGCCAGATACGCAGTATTTT
TRBJ1-1 TRBV3-1 . . CASSQSDRNTEAFF TGTGCCAGCAGCCAATCAGACAGGAACACTGAAGCTTTCTTT
TRBJ2-1 TRBV28 . . CASSFGGRGYNEQFF TGTGCCAGCAGTTTTGGGGGCCGTGGCTACAATGAGCAGTTCTTC
TRBJ2-7 TRBV7-3 . . CASSLVHSLSEQYF TGTGCCAGCAGCTTGGTCCATTCCCTTTCCGAGCAGTACTTC
TRBJ2-1 TRBV12-3/TRBV12-4 . few CASSLSTSNEQFF TGTGCCAGCAGTTTATCGACATCCAATGAGCAGTTCTTC
TRBJ1-4 TRBV30 . . CAWSPNRNEKLFF TGTGCCTGGAGTCCAAACCGAAATGAAAAACTGTTTTTT
TRBJ2-4 TRBV12-3/TRBV12-4 TRBD1 . CASGLGDRPIAKNIQYF TGTGCCAGCGGTTTAGGGGACAGGCCTATAGCCAAAAACATTCAGTACTTC
TRBJ1-3 TRBV12-3/TRBV12-4 . . CASRPQVSGNTIYF TGTGCCAGCAGGCCCCAGGTCTCTGGAAACACCATATATTTT
TRBJ2-1 TRBV7-2 TRBD2 . CASSLTFVLAGGYNEQFF TGTGCCAGCAGCCTTACCTTTGTCCTAGCGGGGGGTTACAATGAGCAGTTCTTC
TRBJ2-1 TRBV5-1 TRBD2 . CASSGGLAGVDEQFF TGCGCCAGCAGCGGGGGACTAGCGGGGGTAGATGAGCAGTTCTTC
TRBJ2-3 TRBV27 . once CASARGGWADTQYF TGTGCCAGCGCACGAGGCGGGTGGGCAGATACGCAGTATTTT
TRBJ2-3 TRBV5-1 . . CASRPGLYTTESFTDTQYF TGCGCCAGCAGGCCGGGGTTGTACACGACCGAGAGTTTCACAGATACGCAGTATTTT
TRBJ1-4 TRBV12-3/TRBV12-4 TRBD1 . CASSYDRETEKLFF TGTGCCAGCAGTTATGACAGGGAGACTGAAAAACTGTTTTTT
TRBJ2-1 TRBV4-3 . . CASSQDSSEGGPYNEQFF TGCGCCAGCAGCCAAGATTCCTCGGAGGGGGGCCCCTACAATGAGCAGTTCTTC
TRBJ2-5 TRBV4-3 TRBD2 once CASSQESTLAGAAQYF TGCGCCAGCAGCCAAGAATCGACACTAGCGGGAGCGGCCCAGTACTTC
TRBJ2-1 TRBV28 TRBD1 . CASSSPGTGGDHNEQFF TGTGCCAGCAGTTCCCCCGGGACAGGGGGCGACCACAATGAGCAGTTCTTC
TRBJ2-3 TRBV5-1 . . CASSLDPGRTDTQYF TGCGCCAGCAGCTTGGACCCAGGGCGCACAGATACGCAGTATTTT
TRBJ2-3 TRBV28 TRBD2 . CASSLLAGGPDTQYF TGTGCCAGCAGCCTCCTAGCGGGAGGACCCGATACGCAGTATTTT
TRBJ2-7 TRBV27 TRBD2 . CASSPQRTSGKYEQYF TGTGCCAGCAGTCCACAGAGGACTAGCGGGAAGTACGAGCAGTACTTC
TRBJ2-5 TRBV10-1 . . CASSESRARGQETQYF TGCGCCAGCAGTGAGTCCCGGGCCAGGGGACAAGAGACCCAGTACTTC
TRBJ1-2 TRBV2 . once CASSVAGGEGYTF TGTGCCAGCAGTGTGGCCGGGGGCGAGGGCTACACCTTC
TRBJ1-1 TRBV11-1 TRBD1 . CASSLGRRTGKEWTEAFF TGTGCCAGCAGCTTAGGGAGGCGGACAGGGAAAGAGTGGACTGAAGCTTTCTTT
TRBJ2-7 TRBV18 . once CASSPRAQGFYEQYF TGTGCCAGCTCACCACGGGCCCAGGGGTTCTACGAGCAGTACTTC
TRBJ2-1 TRBV5-1 . . CASSLTPTGNGGGEQFF TGCGCCAGCAGCTTAACTCCCACAGGGAATGGGGGCGGTGAGCAGTTCTTC
TRBJ1-1 TRBV19 . . CASNPASTGSTEAFF TGTGCCAGTAACCCCGCATCTACAGGATCCACTGAAGCTTTCTTT
TRBJ2-7 TRBV18 TRBD2 . CASSPLPGTSGLYEQYF TGTGCCAGCTCACCCCTCCCCGGGACTAGCGGACTCTACGAGCAGTACTTC